These 8 T cell receptor beta chains originate from one sample sequenced in a study of cytomegalovirus exposure and HLA in healthy donors. The PCR had 60 Vbeta and 13 Jbeta primers. Repertoires were generated with immunoSEQ multiplex PCR, while TCRdb's copy carries only in-frame clones and drops some. The sample carries 50,000 to 55,000 clones, 81% recorded once. Sequencing input: PBMCs. These receptors came from a boy between 10 and 17 years old in good health and CMV-seropositive.

This clone was seen more than once but under ten times. The chain uses TRBV29-1 and TRBJ2-7, with D perhaps TRBD1 (5 bases). Per the germline V gene, CDR1 is SQVTM and CDR2 is ANQGSEA. V was pared by 0 bases and J by 9 bases, with 15 bases between. There are 13 residues in the CDR3. CDR3 sequence (DNA): TGCAGCGTTGAAGATACCGGGTTAGGGGTGCAGTACTTC. Its translation: CSVEDTGLGVQYF.

V and J are TRBV11-2 and TRBJ2-1, with D tentatively TRBD2 (5 bases). The CDR3 consists of 14 residues. From germline, CDR1 is SGHAT and CDR2 FQNNGV. V was trimmed by 6 bases and J by 4 bases, leaving 13 bases between them. CDR3 protein: CASSHIRGYNEQFF. Written as DNA, the CDR3 is TGTGCCAGCAGTCATATCCGGGGTTACAATGAGCAGTTCTTC.

J is TRBJ1-1 and V is TRBV5-1; D gene uncertain. V was trimmed by 2 bases and J by 4 bases, leaving 15 bases between them. CDR3 length: 15 residues. CDR1 is SGHRS and CDR2 is YFSETQ in the germline V gene. DNA for the CDR3: TGCGCCAGCAGCTTACTAGGAACCCTGGGCACTGAAGCTTTCTTT. Protein: CASSLLGTLGTEAFF.

The chain joins TRBV6-5 to TRBJ1-5; D remains ambiguous. Germline CDR1 MNHEY, CDR2 SVGAGI. V gave up 7 bases and J gave up 4 bases, with 8 bases separating them. This CDR3 spans 12 amino acids. DNA of the CDR3: TGTGCCAGCAACAATTATAATCAGCCCCAGCATTTT. Translated: CASNNYNQPQHF.

This sequence joins TRBV5-1 and TRBJ2-5; the D is unclear. The J call may be mistaken, given a closer DNA end match to TRBJ2-7. Germline lookup yields CDR1 SGHRS and CDR2 YFSETQ. The CDR3 contains 14 residues. The CDR3, as DNA: TGCGCCAGCAGCTTAACAGTCTTCGCCTACGAGCAGTACTTC. Translated: CASSLTVFAYEQYF.

The genes are TRBV5-1 and TRBJ2-2, with D possibly matching TRBD2 (6 bases). Germline V gene lookup returns CDR1 SGHRS and CDR2 YFSETQ. The CDR3 is 14 amino acids. Trimming took off 7 bases at V and 6 bases at J, with 16 bases between the two ends. The CDR3 spells CASLPGGSAGELFF. CDR3 nucleotides: TGCGCCAGCCTTCCCGGGGGATCCGCCGGGGAGCTGTTTTTT.

This chain uses TRBV7-3 with TRBJ2-3; 9 bases match TRBD2. The CDR3 totals 13 residues. The germline V gene encodes CDR1 SGHTA and CDR2 FQGTGA. Trimming cost V 6 bases and J 11 bases; bases outside gene matches: 9. The CDR3 DNA reads TGTGCCAGCAGTATGGGGACTAGCAATATGCAGTATTTT. It encodes CASSMGTSNMQYF.

The V gene is TRBV13, the J gene TRBJ2-3, with D possibly TRBD2 on 5 matching bases. V gave up 5 bases and J gave up 6 bases, with 9 bases separating them. Germline V CDR1 and CDR2: PRHDT, FYEKMQ (reference sequence). This CDR3 is built from 12 residues. CDR3: CASSRTRDTQYF. Written as DNA, the CDR3 is TGTGCCAGCAGCCGCACTAGGGATACGCAGTATTTT.